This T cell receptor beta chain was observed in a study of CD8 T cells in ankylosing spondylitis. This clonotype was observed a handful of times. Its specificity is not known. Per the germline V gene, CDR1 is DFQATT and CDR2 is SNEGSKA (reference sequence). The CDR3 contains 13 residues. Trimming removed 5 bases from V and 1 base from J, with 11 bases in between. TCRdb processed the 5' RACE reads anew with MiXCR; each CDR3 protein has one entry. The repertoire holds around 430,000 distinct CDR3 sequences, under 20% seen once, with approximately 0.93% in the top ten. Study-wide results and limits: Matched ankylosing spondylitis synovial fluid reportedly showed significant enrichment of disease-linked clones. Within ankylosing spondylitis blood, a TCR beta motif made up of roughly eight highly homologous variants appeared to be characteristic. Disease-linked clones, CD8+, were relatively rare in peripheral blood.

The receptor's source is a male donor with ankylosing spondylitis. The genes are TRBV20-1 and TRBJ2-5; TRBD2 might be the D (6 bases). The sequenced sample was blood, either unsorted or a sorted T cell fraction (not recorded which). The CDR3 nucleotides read TGCAGTGCTCAGGACTACCTCCAAGAGACCCAGTACTTC. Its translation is CSAQDYLQETQYF.